This T cell receptor beta chain was captured by sequencing in a study of control samples from healthy donors and cancer patients. Using immunoSEQ multiplex PCR, the repertoire was profiled, and TCRdb retains in-frame clones only, with some absent. This sample has around 130,000 clones, with around 90% found just once. Unmatched junction bases numbered 0, after V lost 0 bases and J lost 4 bases. Per the germline V gene, CDR1 is SGHAT and CDR2 is FQNNGV. The CDR3 totals 15 residues. The J gene is TRBJ1-6, the V gene TRBV11-2, with TRBD1 matching over 7 bases. This sequence originates from a man in his fifties or sixties in good health. Material: blood. The CDR3 reads CASSLEGQYNSPLHF. The CDR3 nucleotides are TGTGCCAGCAGCTTAGAGGGACAGTATAATTCACCCCTCCACTTT. The full variable domain, in which reference TRBV11-2 and TRBJ1-6 provide the parts outside the CDR3, is EAGVAQSPRYKIIEKRQSVAFWCNPISGHATLYWYQQILGQGPKLLIQFQNNGVVDDSQLPKDRFSAERLKGVDSTLKIQPAKLEDSAVYLCASSLEGQYNSPLHFGNGTRLTVT.